The present T cell receptor beta chain was sequenced within a study of blood T cell repertoires in COVID-19. Assay: immunoSEQ multiplex PCR; the TCRdb copy retains only in-frame clones and omits some. The table lists fewer than 200,000 clones, 75% to 90% of them singletons. The CDR3 is made up of 12 amino acids. V was pared by 3 bases and J by 0 bases, with 5 bases between. Germline assignment: CDR1 GTSNPN and CDR2 SVGIG (reference sequence). Allocation to cohorts depended on clinical history reported by the participants. For recovered donors of Cohort 3, there were two negative PCRs, clearance, or symptom resolution.

V gene TRBV30 combines with J gene TRBJ1-2; no reliable D call. The material sequenced was PBMCs or T cells enriched from blood (not recorded which). The receptor's source is a woman in her 50s who had recovered from COVID-19. CDR3 nucleotides: TGTGCCTGGAGGTCCTCTAACTATGGCTACACCTTC. Its translation is CAWRSSNYGYTF.